The 24 T cell receptor beta chains listed next were all sequenced from one sample in a study of blood T cell repertoires in COVID-19. Method: immunoSEQ multiplex PCR; TCRdb's copy keeps in-frame clones and lacks some. The data contain some 200,000 clones, around 86% of them singletons. The sequencing sample was made of peripheral blood. The source is a man aged 80 or over with acute or convalescent COVID-19.

The rearrangement joins TRBV9 to TRBJ2-5; 12 bases agree with TRBD1. Germline trimming cut 4 bases from V and 2 bases from J; bases unmatched to any gene: 3. CDR3 length: 15 amino acids. Per the germline V gene, CDR1 is SGDLS and CDR2 is YYNGEE. The CDR3 is CASSSGQGAQETQYF. The CDR3 DNA follows: TGTGCCAGCAGCTCGGGACAGGGGGCGCAAGAGACCCAGTACTTC.

The chain employs TRBV7-2 and TRBJ1-5; the D is unclear. The CDR3 has 16 amino acids. V lost 4 bases and J 2 bases, leaving 15 bases between the germline ends. Germline V gives CDR1 SGHTA, CDR2 FQGNSA. CDR3 sequence (DNA): TGTGCCAGCAGCTCCCGGAGTGGTGAGGGCAATCAGCCCCAGCATTTT. Its protein is CASSSRSGEGNQPQHF.

The J gene is TRBJ1-3, the V gene TRBV9; no definite D call. V lost 3 bases to trimming and J lost 5 bases, with 9 bases between them. The germline gives CDR1 SGDLS, CDR2 YYNGEE. CDR3 length: 13 residues. As DNA, the CDR3 is TGTGCCAGCAGCGAGCCCCCACGAAACACCATATATTTT. Translated: CASSEPPRNTIYF.

A few counts support this clone. CDR3 region: CASSLEAGVGYGYTF. The CDR3 DNA reads as TGTGCCAGCAGCTTAGAGGCAGGGGTCGGCTATGGCTACACCTTC. J is TRBJ1-2 and V is TRBV7-2, with TRBD1 as a possible D gene (6 bases). V lost 1 base to trimming and J lost 4 bases, with 13 bases between them. The germline gives CDR1 SGHTA, CDR2 FQGNSA. This CDR3 contains 15 residues.

The CDR3 spells CASRKGAGYEQYF. The CDR3 DNA sequence: TGCGCCAGCAGGAAGGGGGCCGGCTACGAGCAGTACTTC. The chain uses TRBV10-2 and TRBJ2-7; TRBD1 matches at 7 bases. V lost 6 bases and J lost 3; bases outside the gene matches: 5. The germline gives CDR1 WSHSY, CDR2 SAAADI. This CDR3 region has 13 residues.

V gene TRBV11-2 combines with J gene TRBJ1-1; 9 bases are a match to TRBD1. The CDR3 runs 14 residues. Germline values: CDR1 SGHAT, CDR2 FQNNGV. The junction had 0 bases not matched to a gene; V was cut back by 1 base and J by 3 bases. The CDR3 loop reads CASSLGTGDTEAFF. The DNA of the CDR3 is TGTGCCAGCAGCTTAGGGACAGGGGACACTGAAGCTTTCTTT.

This chain joins TRBV6-6 and TRBJ1-6; 8 positions match TRBD1. The J segment lost 7 bases and the V segment lost 7 bases, leaving 6 bases of the junction unmatched. CDR3 length equals 14 residues. CDR1 is MNHNY and CDR2 is SVGAGI in the germline V gene (reference sequence). The CDR3 DNA reads TGTGCCAGCACCGAGACAGGGGAGAATTCACCCCTCCACTTT. Encoded protein: CASTETGENSPLHF.

This clone has just one count. The V and J genes are TRBV2 and TRBJ2-7; TRBD2 might be the D (5 bases). This CDR3 comprises 15 residues. CDR1 is SNHLY, CDR2 FYNNEI, per germline. Trimming stripped 1 base from V and 3 bases from J, with 13 bases between. The CDR3 here is CASSEGGSVSYEQYV. CDR3 nucleotides: TGTGCCAGCAGTGAAGGAGGTAGCGTTAGCTACGAGCAGTACGTC.

This rearrangement joins TRBV6-6 to TRBJ2-5; 8 bases align to TRBD1. Germline V gene sequence: CDR1 MNHNY, CDR2 SVGAGI (reference sequence). The CDR3 spans 15 residues. Losses at the gene ends were 7 bases for V and 3 bases for J; bases not matched to a gene: 10. The DNA for the CDR3 is TGTGCCAGCAAAAACCACGGACAGGGCAAAGAGACCCAGTACTTC. It is translated as CASKNHGQGKETQYF.

This chain uses TRBV5-1 with TRBJ2-4; 9 bases are shared with TRBD1. This CDR3 comprises 14 residues. J was trimmed by 9 bases and V by 0 bases; bases with no gene match: 4. Germline V gene data show CDR1 as SGHRS and CDR2 as YFSETQ. The CDR3: CASSLGTGAIIQYF. As DNA, the CDR3 is TGCGCCAGCAGCTTGGGGACAGGGGCTATCATTCAGTACTTC.

J is TRBJ2-2 and V is TRBV25-1, with 8 bases lining up with TRBD1. Germline V gene lookup returns CDR1 MGHDK and CDR2 SYGVNS. The CDR3 has 14 amino acids. V shed 6 bases, J shed 3 bases, and the junction held 3 bases outside the gene matches. For the CDR3, the DNA is TGTGCCAGCAGGGGACAGGTGTACACCGGGGAGCTGTTTTTT. Translation: CASRGQVYTGELFF.

The rearrangement joins TRBV7-2 to TRBJ1-2, with 8 positions matching TRBD1. Germline values: CDR1 SGHTA, CDR2 FQGNSA. V trimming: 5 bases; J trimming: 7 bases; junction bases outside the gene matches: 9. There are 14 residues in the CDR3. In DNA form, the CDR3 reads TGTGCCAGCAGCACCCGGACAGGGCCTAGTGGCTACACCTTC. This codes for CASSTRTGPSGYTF.

In its sample, this clone was seen once. The chain recombines TRBV28 with TRBJ2-2; possible D gene TRBD2, 6 bases. Germline values: CDR1 MDHEN, CDR2 SYDVKM. The CDR3 runs 20 residues. V lost 6 bases and J 4 bases, leaving 30 bases between the germline ends. The CDR3 sequence: CASSLSTSRGLGAATGELFF. The CDR3 coding sequence is TGTGCCAGCAGCCTGTCCACCTCACGGGGACTCGGGGCGGCCACCGGGGAGCTGTTTTTT. Looking up the rest from reference TRBV28 and TRBJ2-2 gives the full variable domain: DVKVTQSSRYLVKRTGEKVFLECVQDMDHENMFWYRQDPGLGLRLIYFSYDVKMKEKGDIPEGYSVSREKKERFSLILESASTNQTSMYLCASSLSTSRGLGAATGELFFGEGSRLTVL.

The chain joins TRBV30 to TRBJ2-1; the D gene is possibly TRBD2 (7 bases). Germline assignment: CDR1 GTSNPN and CDR2 SVGIG (reference sequence). The CDR3 contains 14 residues. The V gene lost 4 bases and the J gene lost 3 bases, with 13 bases spanning the gap. CDR3 residues: CAWKSGTIYNEQFF. DNA for the CDR3: TGTGCCTGGAAAAGCGGGACAATCTACAATGAGCAGTTCTTC.

The chain joins TRBV7-7 to TRBJ2-5, with 13 bases identical to TRBD2. Germline V CDR1 and CDR2: SSHAT, FNYEAQ (reference sequence). V was pared by 2 bases and J by 5 bases, with 11 bases of the junction left unmatched. The CDR3 covers 18 residues. CDR3 sequence: CASSLPGLAGPGGETQYF. The DNA of the CDR3 is TGTGCCAGCAGCTTACCGGGACTAGCGGGACCCGGGGGGGAGACCCAGTACTTC.

The chain has TRBV19 and TRBJ2-2; tentative D call: TRBD1 (5 bases). Trimming shortened V by 11 bases and J by 3 bases, and 19 bases separated the two germline ends. There are 15 residues in the CDR3. CDR1 is LNHDA and CDR2 is SQIVND in the germline V gene (reference sequence). The CDR3 DNA sequence: TGTGCCGTCACAACAGGTGCAGTGCACACCGGGGAGCTGTTTTTT. This translates into CAVTTGAVHTGELFF.

The CDR3 loop is CASSYDRKNTEAFF. The CDR3 DNA reads as TGTGCCAGCAGTTACGACAGGAAGAACACTGAAGCTTTCTTT. This chain joins TRBV6-2 or TRBV6-3 and TRBJ1-1, with D possibly being TRBD1 (6 bases). CDR3 length equals 14 residues. V was cut by 2 bases and J by 1 base, with 8 bases left in between. Per the germline V gene, CDR1 is MNHEY and CDR2 is SVGEGT.

This rearrangement joins TRBV11-2 to TRBJ2-3, with 11 bases matching TRBD2. The CDR3 loop spans 14 amino acids. The germline gives CDR1 SGHAT, CDR2 FQNNGV. J gave up 8 bases and V 5 bases, and 6 bases lay outside the gene matches. CDR3 nucleotides: TGTGCCAGCAGCCCTGCCGGGACTAGCGGTACGCAGTATTTT. It is translated as CASSPAGTSGTQYF. The full variable domain, its missing parts supplied by reference TRBV11-2 and TRBJ2-3, is EAGVAQSPRYKIIEKRQSVAFWCNPISGHATLYWYQQILGQGPKLLIQFQNNGVVDDSQLPKDRFSAERLKGVDSTLKIQPAKLEDSAVYLCASSPAGTSGTQYFGPGTRLTVL.

This chain links TRBV19 with TRBJ2-5; the D gene is possibly TRBD2 (7 bases). In germline, CDR1 is LNHDA, CDR2 SQIVND (reference sequence). The CDR3 loop spans 15 amino acids. Trimming removed 3 bases at V and 0 bases at J, with 11 bases between. The CDR3 is CASSMGGQHQETQYF. Here the CDR3 DNA reads TGTGCCAGTAGTATGGGGGGGCAGCACCAAGAGACCCAGTACTTC.

A remark on this clone: The sample contains more than one DNA sequence encoding this CDR3. V is TRBV18 and J is TRBJ2-2; the match to TRBD1 covers 9 bases. V shed 3 bases, J shed 3 bases, and the junction held 2 bases outside the gene matches. The CDR3 has 15 residues. CDR1 and CDR2 (germline): KGHSH, LQKENI. CDR3: CASSPRQGDTGELFF. CDR3 bases: TGTGCCAGCTCACCCCGACAGGGGGACACCGGGGAGCTGTTTTTT.

The chain is built from TRBV18 and TRBJ1-5, with no clear D. This CDR3 comprises 14 residues. V was clipped by 2 bases and J by 0 bases, with 5 bases between them. The germline V gene encodes CDR1 KGHSH and CDR2 LQKENI. The CDR3 DNA is TGTGCCAGCTCACCAGCGGGTAGCAATCAGCCCCAGCATTTT. It encodes CASSPAGSNQPQHF.

The rearrangement links TRBV28 to TRBJ1-2, with D unclear. V shed 3 bases and J shed 5 bases, with 10 bases lying between them. The CDR3 has 13 amino acids. CDR1 MDHEN and CDR2 SYDVKM come from the germline V gene. The CDR3 sequence: CASSLASVYGYTF. As DNA, the CDR3 is TGTGCCAGCAGTTTGGCCAGCGTTTATGGCTACACCTTC.

The rearrangement joins TRBV30 to TRBJ2-2; 10 bases map to TRBD1. Per germline, CDR1 GTSNPN and CDR2 SVGIG (reference sequence). The length of the CDR3 is 15 residues. V trimming: 0 bases; J trimming: 7 bases; junction bases outside the gene matches: 5. The CDR3 nucleotides are TGTGCCTGGAGTGTCCCGGGACAGGGGTACGGGGAGCTGTTTTTT. It yields the protein CAWSVPGQGYGELFF.

The CDR3 spells CSVEAPGQGVGYTF. The CDR3 DNA follows: TGCAGCGTTGAAGCCCCGGGACAGGGGGTTGGCTACACCTTC. The gene calls are TRBV29-1 and TRBJ1-2, with TRBD1 matching over 11 bases. Germline V gene lookup returns CDR1 SQVTM and CDR2 ANQGSEA. The CDR3 consists of 14 residues. J was trimmed by 7 bases and V by 1 base; bases with no gene match: 5.